This T cell receptor beta chain is from a study of cytomegalovirus exposure and HLA in healthy donors. The method was immunoSEQ multiplex PCR; TCRdb's version includes in-frame clones alone and lacks a portion of them. The sample yields 200,000 to 250,000 clones, 87% seen once. This clone was seen a handful of times. CDR1 is MNHEY and CDR2 is SVGAGI in the germline V gene. The ends lost 6 bases at V and 5 bases at J; junction bases unmatched: 8. The CDR3 has 14 residues. Sequencing input: PBMCs. V is TRBV6-5 and J is TRBJ2-7, with TRBD1 identical over 9 bases. This receptor was taken from a young woman in good health and CMV-seropositive. The CDR3 coding sequence is TGTGCCAGCAGCCTTGACAGGGGGAGAGACGAGCAGTACTTC. It is translated as CASSLDRGRDEQYF.